A selection of T cell receptor beta chains follows, all from one sample in a study of T cell responses to AZD1222 COVID-19 vaccine. The data were produced by immunoSEQ multiplex PCR, yet TCRdb's version contains in-frame clones alone and is incomplete. The sample contains about 150,000 clones, around nine tenths of which appear only once. Sequences were derived from peripheral blood, sampled on day 0 of AZD1222 vaccination. All receptors come from an adult in good health. Both conserved end residues are part of each CDR3. Fields, in order: V gene, clone size, D gene, J gene, CDR3 DNA, CDR3 protein. The D gene is left open where the match is weak. Not every row has a clone size; where given, it reads once, few, many or a size class.

TRBV7-6,few,TRBD1,TRBJ2-7,TGTGCCAGCAGCTACAGGGGGACTGGAGCCTACGAGCAGTACTTC,CASSYRGTGAYEQYF
TRBV19,-,-,TRBJ1-2,TGTGCCAGTAGTAACCCCGGTGGCTATGGCTACACCTTC,CASSNPGGYGYTF
TRBV28,-,-,TRBJ1-5,TGTGCCAGCAGTTTATTGAGCCTCCCAGGGGATCAGAGCAATCAGCCCCAGCATTTT,CASSLLSLPGDQSNQPQHF
TRBV6-6,-,TRBD1,TRBJ1-5,TGTGCCAGCAGTCCCGACTTGACAGGGACCTATAGCAATCAGCCCCAGCATTTT,CASSPDLTGTYSNQPQHF
TRBV5-5,-,-,TRBJ1-1,TGTGCCAGCAGCTTGGTAGTAGGGAGAACTGAAGCTTTCTTT,CASSLVVGRTEAFF
TRBV9,-,-,TRBJ2-1,TGTGCCAGCAGCGTAGGGCGAAGCTCCTACAATGAGCAGTTCTTC,CASSVGRSSYNEQFF
TRBV19,-,-,TRBJ2-5,TGTGCCAGTAGAACGTGGAAACAGGGTCCGGGGGAGACCCAGTACTTC,CASRTWKQGPGETQYF
TRBV18,-,-,TRBJ1-5,TGTGCCAGCTCTCCCTCAGGGAATCAGCCCCAGCATTTT,CASSPSGNQPQHF
TRBV27,-,-,TRBJ2-1,TGTGCCAGCATCGATAGGGTGGGGGGTGGCAATGAGCAGTTCTTC,CASIDRVGGGNEQFF
TRBV5-1,-,TRBD2,TRBJ2-7,TGCGCCAGCAGCTCGGGGACTAACGAGCAGTACTTC,CASSSGTNEQYF
TRBV7-2,-,TRBD1,TRBJ1-4,TGTGCCAGCAGCCCGGACAGGGCGGGTGAAAAACTGTTTTTT,CASSPDRAGEKLFF
TRBV7-7,-,-,TRBJ1-4,TGTGCCAGCAGCACCACACCTCATGAAAAACTGTTTTTT,CASSTTPHEKLFF
TRBV28,-,-,TRBJ2-5,TGTGCCAGCAGTTTACAGGTCCAAGAGACCCAGTACTTC,CASSLQVQETQYF
TRBV19,-,TRBD1,TRBJ1-5,TGTGCCAGTAGTTGGGACAGGGGTAACAATCAGCCCCAGCATTTT,CASSWDRGNNQPQHF
TRBV5-6,once,TRBD2,TRBJ2-7,TGTGCCAGCAGCTTCGCTAGCGGGGGGGCGAAAGGCTACGAGCAGTACTTC,CASSFASGGAKGYEQYF
TRBV18,-,-,TRBJ1-3,TGTGCCAGCTCACCACTTTTCGCTGGAGACTCTGGAAACACCATATATTTT,CASSPLFAGDSGNTIYF
TRBV3-1/TRBV3-2,-,-,TRBJ1-2,TGTGCCAGCAGCCAAGACTGGGGGTCGAACCGCTATGGCTACACCTTC,CASSQDWGSNRYGYTF
TRBV12-2,-,-,TRBJ1-6,TGTGCAAGTCGCCCAACAGGGTTTAATTCACCCCTCCACTTT,CASRPTGFNSPLHF
TRBV3-1/TRBV3-2,-,-,TRBJ2-7,TGTGCCAGCAGCCAAGACCCCTACGAGCAGTACTTC,CASSQDPYEQYF
TRBV6-1,-,-,TRBJ1-1,TGTGCCAGCAGTGATTCTCAGAGGAACACTGAAGCTTTCTTT,CASSDSQRNTEAFF
TRBV29-1,-,-,TRBJ1-2,TGCAGCGTTGAAACAGCTAACTATGGCTACACCTTC,CSVETANYGYTF
TRBV28,-,-,TRBJ2-7,TGTGCCAGCAGATCAAACAGGGCCCAGCAGTACTTC,CASRSNRAQQYF
TRBV19,-,-,TRBJ2-5,TGTGCCAGTGGGGGAGGGGGCAAGGAGACCCAGTACTTC,CASGGGGKETQYF
TRBV29-1,-,TRBD1,TRBJ1-1,TGCAGCGTTTCCCTCAGGGGGCTGAACACTGAAGCTTTCTTT,CSVSLRGLNTEAFF
TRBV27,-,-,TRBJ2-6,TGTGCCACTTCGGTGGGACTGCAACCTCGCTCTGGGGCCAACGTCCTGACTTTC,CATSVGLQPRSGANVLTF
TRBV27,few,-,TRBJ1-3,TGTGCCAGCAGTTTGCGTGGGGAACTCTACTCTGGAAACACCATATATTTT,CASSLRGELYSGNTIYF
TRBV7-9,-,TRBD1,TRBJ1-2,TGTGCCAGCAGCTTAGGGACAGGGGACGGCTACACCTTC,CASSLGTGDGYTF
TRBV9,-,-,TRBJ1-2,TGTGCCAGCAGCGAGCCTCAAACCTTC,CASSEPQTF
TRBV14,-,-,TRBJ1-1,TGTGCCAGCAGCCGACAGCTCGTCACTGAAGCTTTCTTT,CASSRQLVTEAFF
TRBV2,few,TRBD1,TRBJ1-2,TGTGCCAGCAGGACTTCGGGACAGGGGGCGCGGGGCTACACCTTC,CASRTSGQGARGYTF
TRBV7-2,-,-,TRBJ2-2,TGTGCCAGCAGCTACCAGGGCAAGGGGGAGCTGTTTTTT,CASSYQGKGELFF
TRBV4-2,-,-,TRBJ1-1,TGTGCCAGCAGCCAAGCAGGGAGTTCAACTGAAGCTTTCTTT,CASSQAGSSTEAFF
TRBV6-4,-,TRBD2,TRBJ2-3,TGTGCCAGCAAAACTAGCGGGAGTACAGATACGCAGTATTTT,CASKTSGSTDTQYF
TRBV18,-,-,TRBJ1-1,TGTGCCAGCTCACCGACACTTAACACTGAAGCTTTCTTT,CASSPTLNTEAFF
TRBV19,-,TRBD1,TRBJ1-5,TGTGCCAGTACCGACAGGGTGGGGACCAATCAGCCCCAGCATTTT,CASTDRVGTNQPQHF
TRBV3-1/TRBV3-2,-,-,TRBJ2-7,TGTGCCAGCAGCCGTAACCTGGAGCAGTACTTC,CASSRNLEQYF
TRBV28,once,-,TRBJ1-4,TGTGCCAGCAGTTCGCCCCGCCAGGGTGGGCATGAAAAACTGTTTTTT,CASSSPRQGGHEKLFF
TRBV5-6,-,TRBD1,TRBJ2-1,TGTGCCAGCAGCCGAGCGTTTTTAGGACAGGGATTCAATGAGCAGTTCTTC,CASSRAFLGQGFNEQFF
TRBV6-5,-,-,TRBJ2-1,TGTGCCAGCAATAGGGGGGGGTTCAATGAGCAGTTCTTC,CASNRGGFNEQFF
TRBV18,-,-,TRBJ1-5,TGTGCCAGCTCCCTGACCCCCCCAAGTTCCAATCAGCCCCAGCATTTT,CASSLTPPSSNQPQHF
TRBV6-4,-,-,TRBJ1-5,TGTGCCAGCCGGAGACAGGTAGAAGAGCCCCAGCATTTT,CASRRQVEEPQHF
TRBV5-6,-,-,TRBJ1-3,TGTGCCAGCAGCTTGTCCAGGTCCGCATTCTCTGGAAACACCATATATTTT,CASSLSRSAFSGNTIYF
TRBV7-7,-,-,TRBJ1-5,TGTGCCAGCAGCGTAGATATTGGGCAGCCCCAGCATTTT,CASSVDIGQPQHF
TRBV7-2,-,-,TRBJ2-2,TGTGCCAGCAGTCCCAGACGGGGTTCCGGAGGGGAGCTGTTTTTT,CASSPRRGSGGELFF
TRBV7-9,-,-,TRBJ1-1,TGTGCCAGCAACAGAGACGGAGGGGCGAACACTGAAGCTTTCTTT,CASNRDGGANTEAFF
TRBV7-2,-,-,TRBJ1-6,TGTGCCAGCAGCTTAGTGTCGGGACTCAATAATTCACCCCTCCACTTT,CASSLVSGLNNSPLHF
TRBV6-4,-,TRBD2,TRBJ2-1,TGTGCCAGCAGTGCACTAGCGGGGGCATATAATGAGCAGTTCTTC,CASSALAGAYNEQFF
TRBV16,-,TRBD1,TRBJ1-4,TGTGCCAGCAGCGACAGGGGCTCGGATAATGAAAAACTGTTTTTT,CASSDRGSDNEKLFF
TRBV2,-,-,TRBJ1-5,TGTGCCACGGGGAGCAATCAGCCCCAGCATTTT,CATGSNQPQHF
TRBV5-1,few,TRBD1,TRBJ2-7,TGCGCCAGCAGCTCACAGGGGGCGGGGAACGAGCAGTACTTC,CASSSQGAGNEQYF